This T cell receptor beta chain is drawn from a study of shared clonotypes between healthy human individuals. This was a deep-level run. Using immunoSEQ multiplex PCR, the repertoire was profiled, and TCRdb retains in-frame clones only, with some absent. Of 400,000 to 600,000 clones in the sample, approximately 79% are singletons; the top ten hold about 12%. Germline-derived CDR1 and CDR2 are SNHLY and FYNNEI. This CDR3 comprises 15 residues. The ends were cut back, 7 bases at V and 3 bases at J, with 18 bases in the middle. Sequenced sample: PBMCs. The clonotype was recovered from a woman between 40 and 55 years old in good health. Some clones in this sample may be carry-over from other donors' samples. The rearrangement joins TRBV2 to TRBJ1-1; D is unclear. This CDR3 reads CASIDHGPAYTEAFF. The CDR3 bases are TGTGCCAGCATAGATCACGGTCCCGCTTACACTGAAGCTTTCTTT.